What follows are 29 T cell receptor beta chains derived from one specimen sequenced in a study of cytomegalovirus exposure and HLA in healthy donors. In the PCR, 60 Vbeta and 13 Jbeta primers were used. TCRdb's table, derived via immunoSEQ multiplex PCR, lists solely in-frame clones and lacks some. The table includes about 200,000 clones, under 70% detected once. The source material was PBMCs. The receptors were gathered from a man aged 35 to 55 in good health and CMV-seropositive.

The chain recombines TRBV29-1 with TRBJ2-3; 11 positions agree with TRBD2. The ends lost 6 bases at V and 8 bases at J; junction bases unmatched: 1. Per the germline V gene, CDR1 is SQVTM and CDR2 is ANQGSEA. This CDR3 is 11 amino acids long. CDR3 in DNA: TGCAGCGTAGGGACTAGCGGTACGCAGTATTTT. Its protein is CSVGTSGTQYF.

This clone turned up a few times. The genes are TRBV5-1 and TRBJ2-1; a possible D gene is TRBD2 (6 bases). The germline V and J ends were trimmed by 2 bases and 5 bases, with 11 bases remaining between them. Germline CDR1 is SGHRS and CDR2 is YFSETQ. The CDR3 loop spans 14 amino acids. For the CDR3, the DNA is TGCGCCAGCAGCTTACGCGGGACCAACAATGAGCAGTTCTTC. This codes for CASSLRGTNNEQFF.

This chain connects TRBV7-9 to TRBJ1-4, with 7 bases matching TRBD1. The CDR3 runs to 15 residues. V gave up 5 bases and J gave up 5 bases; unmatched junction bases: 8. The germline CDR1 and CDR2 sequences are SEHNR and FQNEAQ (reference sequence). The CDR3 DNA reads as TGTGCCAGCAGCGTCCGCGAGACAGGGAATGAAAAACTGTTTTTT. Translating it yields CASSVRETGNEKLFF.

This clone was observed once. CDR3 in amino acids: CASSNRGLSTEAFF. CDR3 nucleotides: TGTGCCAGCAGTAACAGGGGGCTATCCACTGAAGCTTTCTTT. This rearrangement joins TRBV2 to TRBJ1-1; 9 positions agree with TRBD1. This CDR3 spans 14 amino acids. V lost 5 bases and J lost 4; bases outside the gene matches: 5. From germline, CDR1 is SNHLY and CDR2 FYNNEI.

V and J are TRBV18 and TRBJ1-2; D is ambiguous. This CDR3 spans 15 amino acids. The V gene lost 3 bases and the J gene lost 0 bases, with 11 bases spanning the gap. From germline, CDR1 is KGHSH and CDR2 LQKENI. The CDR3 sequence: CASSPSGSTNYGYTF. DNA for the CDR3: TGTGCCAGCTCACCCTCTGGGAGCACTAACTATGGCTACACCTTC.

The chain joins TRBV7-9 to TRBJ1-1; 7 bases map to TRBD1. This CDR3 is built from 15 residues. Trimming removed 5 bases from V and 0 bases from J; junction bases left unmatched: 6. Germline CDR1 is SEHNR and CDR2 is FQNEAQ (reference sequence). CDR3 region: CASSPRQGLNTEAFF. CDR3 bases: TGTGCCAGCAGCCCTAGACAGGGATTGAACACTGAAGCTTTCTTT.

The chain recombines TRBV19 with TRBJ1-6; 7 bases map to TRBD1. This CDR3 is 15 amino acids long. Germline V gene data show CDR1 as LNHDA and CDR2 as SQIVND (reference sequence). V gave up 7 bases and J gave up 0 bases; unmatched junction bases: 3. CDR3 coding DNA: TGTGCCAGTAAACAGGGGAGCTCCTATAATTCACCCCTCCACTTT. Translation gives CASKQGSSYNSPLHF. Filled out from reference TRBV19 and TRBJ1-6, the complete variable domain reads DGGITQSPKYLFRKEGQNVTLSCEQNLNHDAMYWYRQDPGQGLRLIYYSQIVNDFQKGDIAEGYSVSREKKESFPLTVTSAQKNPTAFYLCASKQGSSYNSPLHFGNGTRLTVT.

The CDR3 DNA is TGTGCCAGCAGCCCTCTGACAGGGGGAGGCACTGAAGCTTTCTTT. Amino acid sequence: CASSPLTGGGTEAFF. This rearrangement joins TRBV11-2 to TRBJ1-1; 9 bases line up with TRBD1. The germline CDR1 and CDR2 sequences are SGHAT and FQNNGV. CDR3 length: 15 residues. The trim removed 5 bases at V and 4 bases at J, leaving 8 bases unmatched. Using reference TRBV11-2 and TRBJ1-1 for the parts outside the CDR3, the full variable domain is EAGVAQSPRYKIIEKRQSVAFWCNPISGHATLYWYQQILGQGPKLLIQFQNNGVVDDSQLPKDRFSAERLKGVDSTLKIQPAKLEDSAVYLCASSPLTGGGTEAFFGQGTRLTVV.

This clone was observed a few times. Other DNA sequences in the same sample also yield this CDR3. The CDR3 DNA reads as TGTGCCAGCAGCTTAGGGGGACAGACCTACGAGCAGTACTTC. Protein sequence: CASSLGGQTYEQYF. The chain recombines TRBV7-2 with TRBJ2-7, with 7 bases that match TRBD1. The CDR3 has 14 residues. With 1 base clipped from V and 2 bases from J, the junction kept 2 bases outside the gene matches. The germline CDR1 and CDR2 sequences are SGHTA and FQGNSA.

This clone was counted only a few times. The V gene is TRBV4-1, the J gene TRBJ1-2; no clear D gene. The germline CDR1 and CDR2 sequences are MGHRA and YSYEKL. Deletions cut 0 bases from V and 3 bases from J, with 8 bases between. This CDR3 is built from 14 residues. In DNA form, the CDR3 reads TGCGCCAGCAGCCAAGATAGGCTAGACTATGGCTACACCTTC. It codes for CASSQDRLDYGYTF.

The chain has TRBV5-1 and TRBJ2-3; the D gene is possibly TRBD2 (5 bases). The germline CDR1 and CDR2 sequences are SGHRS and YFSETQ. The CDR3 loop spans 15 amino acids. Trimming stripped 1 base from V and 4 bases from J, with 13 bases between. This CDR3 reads CASSLSPGVPDTQYF. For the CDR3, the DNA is TGCGCCAGCAGCTTGAGTCCCGGGGTCCCAGATACGCAGTATTTT.

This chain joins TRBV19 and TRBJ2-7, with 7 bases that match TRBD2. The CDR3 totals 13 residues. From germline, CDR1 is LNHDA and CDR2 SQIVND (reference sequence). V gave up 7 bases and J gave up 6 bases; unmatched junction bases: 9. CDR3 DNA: TGTGCCAGTATGGGAGGGTGGGGAGGCGAGCAGTACTTC. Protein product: CASMGGWGGEQYF.

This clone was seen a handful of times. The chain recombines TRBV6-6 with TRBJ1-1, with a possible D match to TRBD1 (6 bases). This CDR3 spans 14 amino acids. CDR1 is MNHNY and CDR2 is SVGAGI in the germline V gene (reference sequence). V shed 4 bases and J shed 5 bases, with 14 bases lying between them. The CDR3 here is CASSSQGKGTEAFF. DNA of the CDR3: TGTGCCAGCAGTTCACAGGGAAAAGGAACTGAAGCTTTCTTT.

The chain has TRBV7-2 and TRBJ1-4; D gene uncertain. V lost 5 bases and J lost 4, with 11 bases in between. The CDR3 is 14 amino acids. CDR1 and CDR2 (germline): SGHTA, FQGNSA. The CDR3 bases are TGTGCCAGCAGCCTAGACGCTAATAATGAAAAACTGTTTTTT. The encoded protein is CASSLDANNEKLFF.

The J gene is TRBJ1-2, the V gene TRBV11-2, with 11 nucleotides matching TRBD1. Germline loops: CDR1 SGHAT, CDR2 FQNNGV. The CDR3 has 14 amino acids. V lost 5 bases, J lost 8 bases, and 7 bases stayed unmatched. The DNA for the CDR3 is TGTGCCAGCAGCCCTAGGACAGGGGGCGGCGGCTACACCTTC. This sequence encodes CASSPRTGGGGYTF.

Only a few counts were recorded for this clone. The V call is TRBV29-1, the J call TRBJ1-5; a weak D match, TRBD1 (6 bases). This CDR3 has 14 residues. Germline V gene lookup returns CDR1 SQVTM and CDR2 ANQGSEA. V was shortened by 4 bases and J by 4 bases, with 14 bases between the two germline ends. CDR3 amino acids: CSVVPGAGNQPQHF. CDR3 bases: TGCAGCGTTGTACCAGGGGCAGGGAATCAGCCCCAGCATTTT.

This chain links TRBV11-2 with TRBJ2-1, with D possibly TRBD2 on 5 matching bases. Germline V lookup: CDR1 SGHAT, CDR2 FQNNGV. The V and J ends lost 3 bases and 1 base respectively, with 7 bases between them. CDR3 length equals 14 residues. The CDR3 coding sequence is TGTGCCAGCAGCTTCGGGGTTTCCTACAATGAGCAGTTCTTC. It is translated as CASSFGVSYNEQFF.

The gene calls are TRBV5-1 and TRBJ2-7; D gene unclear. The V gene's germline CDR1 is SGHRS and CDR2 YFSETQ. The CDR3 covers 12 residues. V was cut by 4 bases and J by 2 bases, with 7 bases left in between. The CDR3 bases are TGCGCCAGCAGCCCGAACACCTACGAGCAGTACTTC. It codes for CASSPNTYEQYF.

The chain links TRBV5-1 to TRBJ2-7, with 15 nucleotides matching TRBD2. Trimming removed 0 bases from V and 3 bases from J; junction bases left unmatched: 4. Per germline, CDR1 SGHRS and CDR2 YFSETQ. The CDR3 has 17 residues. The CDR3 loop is CASSLAGLAGGYYEQYF. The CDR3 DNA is TGCGCCAGCAGCTTGGCCGGACTAGCGGGGGGGTACTACGAGCAGTACTTC.

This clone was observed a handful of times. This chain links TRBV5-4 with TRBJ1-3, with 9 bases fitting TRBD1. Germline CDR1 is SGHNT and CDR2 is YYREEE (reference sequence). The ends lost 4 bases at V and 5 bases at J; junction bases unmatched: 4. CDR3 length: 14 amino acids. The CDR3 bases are TGTGCCAGCAGCGTCGGACAGGGGAGAAACACCATATATTTT. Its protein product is CASSVGQGRNTIYF.

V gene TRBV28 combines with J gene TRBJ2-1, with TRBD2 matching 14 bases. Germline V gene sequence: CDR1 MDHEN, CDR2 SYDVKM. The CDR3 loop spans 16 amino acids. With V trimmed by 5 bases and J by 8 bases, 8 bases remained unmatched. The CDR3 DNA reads TGTGCCAGCAGTACCCGACTAGCGGGGGGGCGGTATGAGCAGTTCTTC. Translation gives CASSTRLAGGRYEQFF.

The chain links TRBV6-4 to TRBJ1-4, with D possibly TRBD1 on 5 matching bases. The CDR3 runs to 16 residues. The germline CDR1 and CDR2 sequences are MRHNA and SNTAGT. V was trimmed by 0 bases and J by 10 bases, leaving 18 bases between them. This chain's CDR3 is CASSDSTGPKRGKLFF. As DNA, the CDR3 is TGTGCCAGCAGTGACTCGACCGGGCCTAAAAGGGGAAAACTGTTTTTT.

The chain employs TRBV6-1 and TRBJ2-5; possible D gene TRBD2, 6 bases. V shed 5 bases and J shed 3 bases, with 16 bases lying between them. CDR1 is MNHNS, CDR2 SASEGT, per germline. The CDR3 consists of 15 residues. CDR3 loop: CASSPPAGLKETQYF. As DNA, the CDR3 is TGTGCCAGCAGTCCTCCCGCGGGACTTAAAGAGACCCAGTACTTC.

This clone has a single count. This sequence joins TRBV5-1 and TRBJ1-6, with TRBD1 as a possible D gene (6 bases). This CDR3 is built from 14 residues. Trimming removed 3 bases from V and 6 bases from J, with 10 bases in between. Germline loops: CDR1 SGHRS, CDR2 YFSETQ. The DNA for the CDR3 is TGCGCCAGCAGCTACGACAGGAGTAATTCACCCCTCCACTTT. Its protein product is CASSYDRSNSPLHF.

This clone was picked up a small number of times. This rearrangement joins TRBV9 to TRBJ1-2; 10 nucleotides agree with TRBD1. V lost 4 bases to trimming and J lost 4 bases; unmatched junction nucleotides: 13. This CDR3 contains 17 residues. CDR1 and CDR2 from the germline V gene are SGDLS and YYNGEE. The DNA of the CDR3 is TGTGCCAGCAGCCCCGGAGGAGGGACAGGGGCAGCCTATGGCTACACCTTC. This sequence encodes CASSPGGGTGAAYGYTF.

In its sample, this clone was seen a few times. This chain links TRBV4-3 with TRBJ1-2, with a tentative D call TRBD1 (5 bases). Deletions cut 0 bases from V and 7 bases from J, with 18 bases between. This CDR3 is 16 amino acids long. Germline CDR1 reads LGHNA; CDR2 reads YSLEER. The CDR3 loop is CASSQDRGTRPGGYTF. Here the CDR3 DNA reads TGCGCCAGCAGCCAAGACCGGGGGACCCGGCCTGGTGGCTACACCTTC.

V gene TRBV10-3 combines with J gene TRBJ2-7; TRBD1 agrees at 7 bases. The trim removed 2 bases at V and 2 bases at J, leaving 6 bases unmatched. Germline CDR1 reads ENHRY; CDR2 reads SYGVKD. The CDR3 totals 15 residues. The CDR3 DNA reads TGTGCCATCAGTGAGACACAGGGGTTCACCTACGAGCAGTACTTC. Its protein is CAISETQGFTYEQYF.

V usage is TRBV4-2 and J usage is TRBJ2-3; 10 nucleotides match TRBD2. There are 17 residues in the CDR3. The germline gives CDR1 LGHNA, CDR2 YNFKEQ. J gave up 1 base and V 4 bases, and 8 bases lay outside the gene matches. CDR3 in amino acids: CASSLRPGTSGTDTQYF. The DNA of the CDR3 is TGTGCCAGCAGCCTTAGACCCGGGACTAGCGGCACAGATACGCAGTATTTT.

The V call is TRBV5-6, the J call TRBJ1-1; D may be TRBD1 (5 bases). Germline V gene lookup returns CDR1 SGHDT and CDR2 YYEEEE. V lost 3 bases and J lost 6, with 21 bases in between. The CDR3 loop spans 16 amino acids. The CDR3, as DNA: TGTGCCAGCAGCTCACGAGGGGCGGGAGTTATCGCTGAAGCTTTCTTT. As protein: CASSSRGAGVIAEAFF.